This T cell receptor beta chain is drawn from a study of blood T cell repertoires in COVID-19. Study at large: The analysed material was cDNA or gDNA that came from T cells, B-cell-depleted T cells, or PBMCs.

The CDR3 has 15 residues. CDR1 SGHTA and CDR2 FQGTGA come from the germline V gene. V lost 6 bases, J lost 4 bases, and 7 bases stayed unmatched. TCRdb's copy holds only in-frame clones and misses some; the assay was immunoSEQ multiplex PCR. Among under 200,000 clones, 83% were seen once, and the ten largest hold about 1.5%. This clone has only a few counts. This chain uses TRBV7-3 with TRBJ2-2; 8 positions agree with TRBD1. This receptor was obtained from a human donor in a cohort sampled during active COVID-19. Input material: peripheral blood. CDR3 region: CASSSDRGGTGELFF. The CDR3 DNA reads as TGTGCCAGCAGTTCCGACAGGGGCGGCACCGGGGAGCTGTTTTTT.